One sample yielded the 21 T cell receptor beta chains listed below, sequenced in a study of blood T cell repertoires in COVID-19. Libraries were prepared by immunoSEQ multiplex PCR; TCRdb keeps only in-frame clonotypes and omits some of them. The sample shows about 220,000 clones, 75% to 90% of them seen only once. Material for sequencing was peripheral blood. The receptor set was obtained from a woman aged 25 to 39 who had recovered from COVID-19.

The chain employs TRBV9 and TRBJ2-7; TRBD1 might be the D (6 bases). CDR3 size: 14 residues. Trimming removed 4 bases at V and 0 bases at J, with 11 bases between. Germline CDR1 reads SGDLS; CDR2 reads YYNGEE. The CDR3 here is CASSPRTASYEQYF. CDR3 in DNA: TGTGCCAGCAGCCCCCGGACAGCCTCCTACGAGCAGTACTTC.

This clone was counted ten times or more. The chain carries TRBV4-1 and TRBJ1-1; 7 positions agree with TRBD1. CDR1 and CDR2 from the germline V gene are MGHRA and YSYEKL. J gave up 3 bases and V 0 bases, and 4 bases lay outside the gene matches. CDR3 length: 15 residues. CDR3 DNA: TGCGCCAGCAGCCAAGAAGGGACAGCTCACACTGAAGCTTTCTTT. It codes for CASSQEGTAHTEAFF.

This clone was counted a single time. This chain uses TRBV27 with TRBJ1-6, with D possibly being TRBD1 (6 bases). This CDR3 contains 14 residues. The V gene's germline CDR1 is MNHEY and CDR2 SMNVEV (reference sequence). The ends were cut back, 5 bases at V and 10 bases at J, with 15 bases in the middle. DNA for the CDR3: TGTGCCAGCAGTATACAGGGTGGAGGATCACCCCTCCACTTT. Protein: CASSIQGGGSPLHF.

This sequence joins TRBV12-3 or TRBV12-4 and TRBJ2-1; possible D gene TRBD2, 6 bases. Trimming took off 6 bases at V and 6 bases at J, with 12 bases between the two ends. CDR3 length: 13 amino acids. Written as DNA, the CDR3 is TGTGCCAGCAGCGGGGGTAGGGGCAATGAGCAGTTCTTC. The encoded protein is CASSGGRGNEQFF.

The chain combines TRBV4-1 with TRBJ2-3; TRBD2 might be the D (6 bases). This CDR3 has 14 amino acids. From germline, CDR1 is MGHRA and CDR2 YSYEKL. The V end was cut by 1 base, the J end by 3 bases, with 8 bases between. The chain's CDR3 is CASSQVGGTDTQYF. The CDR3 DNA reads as TGCGCCAGCAGCCAAGTTGGGGGGACAGATACGCAGTATTTT.

Here the CDR3 reads CASSIFGQYNEQFF. The CDR3 nucleotides are TGTGCCAGCAGTATTTTTGGACAGTACAATGAGCAGTTCTTC. The chain employs TRBV6-5 and TRBJ2-1; D may be TRBD1 (6 bases). CDR1 is MNHEY, CDR2 SVGAGI, per germline. The CDR3 is 14 residues long. V shed 5 bases and J shed 4 bases, with 12 bases lying between them.

The CDR3 is CASSLEVEAGSSYNEQFF. CDR3 in DNA: TGTGCCAGCAGCTTAGAGGTTGAGGCGGGGAGCTCCTACAATGAGCAGTTCTTC. The chain couples TRBV13 to TRBJ2-1; D might be TRBD2 (6 bases). Between the trimmed V and J ends, which lost 1 base and 0 bases, there was a span of 16 bases. Germline-derived CDR1 and CDR2 are PRHDT and FYEKMQ (reference sequence). This CDR3 is 18 amino acids long.

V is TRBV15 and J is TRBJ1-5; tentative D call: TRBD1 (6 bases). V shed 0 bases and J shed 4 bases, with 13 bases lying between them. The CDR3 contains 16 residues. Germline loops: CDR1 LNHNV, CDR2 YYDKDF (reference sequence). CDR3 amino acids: CATSRDAGRGNQPQHF. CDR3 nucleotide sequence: TGTGCCACCAGCAGAGATGCGGGCAGGGGAAATCAGCCCCAGCATTTT.

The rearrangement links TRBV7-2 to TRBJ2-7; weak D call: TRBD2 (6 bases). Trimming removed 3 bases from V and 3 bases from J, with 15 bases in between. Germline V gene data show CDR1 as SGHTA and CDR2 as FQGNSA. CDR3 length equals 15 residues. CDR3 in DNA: TGTGCCAGCAGCTTCCAGGAGGGCCCTCGCTACGAGCAGTACTTC. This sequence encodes CASSFQEGPRYEQYF.

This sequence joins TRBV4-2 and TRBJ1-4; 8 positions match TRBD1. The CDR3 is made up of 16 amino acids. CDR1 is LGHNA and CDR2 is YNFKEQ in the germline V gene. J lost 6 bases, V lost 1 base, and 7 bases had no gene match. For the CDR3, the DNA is TGTGCCAGCAGCCAAGGTCGCGGACAGGGCGATGAAAAACTGTTTTTT. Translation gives CASSQGRGQGDEKLFF.

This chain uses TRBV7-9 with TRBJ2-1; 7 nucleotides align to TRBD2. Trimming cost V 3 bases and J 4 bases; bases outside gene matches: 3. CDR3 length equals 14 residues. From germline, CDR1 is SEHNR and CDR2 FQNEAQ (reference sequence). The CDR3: CASSFPGGYNEQFF. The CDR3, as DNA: TGTGCCAGCAGCTTTCCGGGGGGTTACAATGAGCAGTTCTTC.

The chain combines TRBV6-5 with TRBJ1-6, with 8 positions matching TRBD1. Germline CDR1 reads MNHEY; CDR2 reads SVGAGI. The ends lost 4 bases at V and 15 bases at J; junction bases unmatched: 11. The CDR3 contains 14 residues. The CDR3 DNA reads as TGTGCCAGCAGTTCTCCTGACAGGGGCCGAATCCTCCACTTT. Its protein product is CASSSPDRGRILHF.

The CDR3 here is CASSLKAGVDEQYF. For the CDR3, the DNA is TGTGCCAGCAGCTTAAAGGCCGGGGTTGACGAGCAGTACTTC. This chain connects TRBV13 to TRBJ2-7; D may be TRBD2 (5 bases). V was trimmed by 2 bases and J by 5 bases, leaving 13 bases between them. Germline lookup yields CDR1 PRHDT and CDR2 FYEKMQ (reference sequence). CDR3 length equals 14 residues.

The CDR3 DNA reads as TGCGCCAGCAGCCAAGATCTTAGGACAGGGTCTAACGAGCAGTACTTC. This encodes CASSQDLRTGSNEQYF. This chain joins TRBV4-1 and TRBJ2-7; 8 nucleotides agree with TRBD1. Looked up from germline, CDR1 is MGHRA and CDR2 is YSYEKL. Germline trimming cut 0 bases from V and 5 bases from J; bases unmatched to any gene: 9. This CDR3 comprises 16 residues.

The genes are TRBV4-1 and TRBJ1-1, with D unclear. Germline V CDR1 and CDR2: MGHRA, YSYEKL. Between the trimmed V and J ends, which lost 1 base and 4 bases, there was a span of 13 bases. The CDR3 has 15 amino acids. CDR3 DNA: TGCGCCAGCAGCCAAGGAGGGCGCTTGGGCACTGAAGCTTTCTTT. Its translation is CASSQGGRLGTEAFF.

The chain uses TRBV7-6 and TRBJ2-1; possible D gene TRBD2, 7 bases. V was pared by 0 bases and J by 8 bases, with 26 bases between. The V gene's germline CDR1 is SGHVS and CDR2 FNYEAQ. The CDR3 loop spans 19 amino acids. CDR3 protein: CASSLATRVGGGGGYEQFF. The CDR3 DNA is TGTGCCAGCAGCTTAGCAACGCGGGTTGGGGGGGGCGGAGGATATGAGCAGTTCTTC.

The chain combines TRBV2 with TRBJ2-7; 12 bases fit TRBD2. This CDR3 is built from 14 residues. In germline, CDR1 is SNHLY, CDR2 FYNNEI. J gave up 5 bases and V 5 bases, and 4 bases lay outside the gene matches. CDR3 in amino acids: CASSWLAGGNEQYF. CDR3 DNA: TGTGCCAGCAGTTGGCTAGCGGGGGGGAACGAGCAGTACTTC.

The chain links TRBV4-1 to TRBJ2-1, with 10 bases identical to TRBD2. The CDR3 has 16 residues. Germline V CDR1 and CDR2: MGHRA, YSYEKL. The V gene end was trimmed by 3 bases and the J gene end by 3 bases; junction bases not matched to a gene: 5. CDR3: CASSQILAGDYNEQFF. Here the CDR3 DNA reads TGCGCCAGCAGCCAGATCCTAGCGGGGGACTACAATGAGCAGTTCTTC.

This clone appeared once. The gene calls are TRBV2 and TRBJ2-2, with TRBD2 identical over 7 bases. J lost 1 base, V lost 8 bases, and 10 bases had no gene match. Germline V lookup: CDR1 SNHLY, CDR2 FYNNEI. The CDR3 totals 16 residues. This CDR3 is CASRKKERENTGELFF. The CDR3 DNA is TGTGCCAGCCGTAAAAAAGAGCGGGAGAACACCGGGGAGCTGTTTTTT.

CDR3: CATRTSGGENTGELFF. CDR3 coding DNA: TGTGCCACGCGGACTAGCGGGGGAGAGAACACCGGGGAGCTGTTTTTT. The chain recombines TRBV15 with TRBJ2-2; 13 bases agree with TRBD2. Germline loops: CDR1 LNHNV, CDR2 YYDKDF (reference sequence). The CDR3 length is 16 residues. V shed 9 bases and J 1 base; nucleotides not matched to a gene: 5.

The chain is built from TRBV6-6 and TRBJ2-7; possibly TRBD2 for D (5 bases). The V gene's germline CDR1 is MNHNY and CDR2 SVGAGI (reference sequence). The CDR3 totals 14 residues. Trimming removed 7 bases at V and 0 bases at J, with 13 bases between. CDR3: CASNEGHSSYEQYF. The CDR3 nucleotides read TGTGCCAGCAACGAGGGCCATAGCTCCTACGAGCAGTACTTC.